Sequencing of this T cell receptor beta chain was carried out in a study of blood T cell repertoires in COVID-19. Study summary: The study drew acute and convalescent COVID-19 samples from the United States, Italy and Spain. T cells, B-cell-depleted T cells, or PBMCs supplied cDNA or gDNA.

In the original workflow: Amplification of reference gene primers was used by the study to estimate nucleated cell counts. TCRdb's table, derived via immunoSEQ multiplex PCR, lists solely in-frame clones and lacks some. The V and J calls and the clone size are those of that table, but D and trimming were determined from the DNA. The sample holds some 150,000 clones, 80% to 90% seen once. The CDR3 is 17 amino acids. V gave up 4 bases and J gave up 3 bases; unmatched junction bases: 12. Germline assignment: CDR1 SEHNR and CDR2 FQNEAQ (reference sequence). The V call is TRBV7-9, the J call TRBJ2-3, with 8 bases that match TRBD2. This TCR came from a young man with active or convalescent COVID-19. Sequencing was performed on peripheral blood. CDR3 nucleotides: TGTGCCAGCAGCTACCCACGAGTAGCGGGGACAACAGATACGCAGTATTTT. Protein product: CASSYPRVAGTTDTQYF.